The entry below describes one T cell receptor beta chain. Its antigen remains unknown. These data originate in a study of cytomegalovirus exposure and HLA in healthy donors. Primers for the PCR totalled 60 Vbeta and 13 Jbeta. Authors' methods: A later analysis counted 80 million or so unique TCR beta chains, around 10 million shared. The protocol was immunoSEQ multiplex PCR, while the TCRdb copy is restricted to in-frame clones and leaves out a portion. V and J calls and clone size follow that table, whereas D and trimming were derived from the DNA. The sample includes roughly 100,000 clones, roughly 82% of them seen just once. V dropped 6 bases and J dropped 4; count of bases not matched to a gene: 12. This CDR3 spans 15 amino acids. The V gene's germline CDR1 is LNHDA and CDR2 SQIVND (reference sequence). Study-wide results and limits: Indistinguishable V segments such as TRBV6-2 and TRBV6-3 were excluded.

Sequenced material: PBMCs. The chain joins TRBV19 to TRBJ2-7, with 7 nucleotides matching TRBD1. This TCR was recovered from a male donor in good health and CMV-seropositive. The CDR3 reads CASRPYGTDTYEQYF. DNA for the CDR3: TGTGCCAGTAGGCCCTACGGGACAGATACTTACGAGCAGTACTTC.